This TCR beta chain was profiled in a study of shared clonotypes between healthy human individuals. Study background: Serving as donors were two women and a few men, whose ages spanned 18 to 49. Regarding the study as a whole: Sampling covered blood only; tissue repertoires likely differ.

Clones were read by immunoSEQ multiplex PCR, and TCRdb kept only the in-frame ones, dropping some. The repertoire holds about 1,900,000 clones, over 85% seen once, with under 1.5% in the top ten. There are 17 residues in the CDR3. V gave up 0 bases and J gave up 2 bases, with 15 bases separating them. Germline values: CDR1 LNHNV, CDR2 YYDKDF (reference sequence). Details on this clone: No antigen is known for it.

Naive CD8 cells were CD45RO-negative, positively selected for CCR7, excluding terminally differentiated effector memory CD45RA+ cells. The sequence came from a man between 18 and 35 years old in good health. The sample was naive CD8+ T cells sorted from blood. The chain uses TRBV15 and TRBJ2-3, with D uncertain. CDR3 coding DNA: TGTGCCACCAGCAGAGATAGCCCTCTCCTTATCACAGATACGCAGTATTTT. It specifies CATSRDSPLLITDTQYF.